Below are 21 T cell receptor beta chains sequenced from a single sample in a study of PD-L1 blockade in urothelial cancer. Described time point: pretreatment peripheral blood. Some clones are missing from TCRdb's copy, which holds only in-frame ones; the method was immunoSEQ multiplex PCR. The sample holds around 45,000 clones, 82% seen once. The specimen comprised PBMCs, sampled around atezolizumab (anti-PD-L1) treatment. These receptors were obtained from a man aged 45-65 years with urothelial cancer.

V usage is TRBV14 and J usage is TRBJ2-1, with a tentative D call TRBD2 (5 bases). The germline CDR1 and CDR2 sequences are SGHDN and FVKESK. The CDR3 spans 14 residues. With 0 bases removed from V and 5 bases from J, the gap between germline ends came to 8 bases. CDR3 in DNA: TGTGCCAGCAGCCAAGAGCTAGCTCACAATGAGCAGTTCTTC. Amino acid sequence: CASSQELAHNEQFF.

The chain uses TRBV18 and TRBJ2-7; 7 bases are a match to TRBD1. After removal of 5 bases from V and 3 bases from J, the junction contained 4 bases not matched to a gene. The CDR3 totals 13 residues. Germline lookup yields CDR1 KGHSH and CDR2 LQKENI. The CDR3 DNA sequence: TGTGCCAGCTCAGAGGGACAGCACTACGAGCAGTACGTC. This encodes CASSEGQHYEQYV.

This CDR3 reads CAMSRDSTDTQYF. CDR3 sequence (DNA): TGTGCTATGAGCAGGGACTCCACAGATACGCAGTATTTT. The chain uses TRBV30 and TRBJ2-3; D might be TRBD2 (6 bases). The CDR3 consists of 13 residues. The germline V gene encodes CDR1 GTSNPN and CDR2 SVGIG (reference sequence).

The chain recombines TRBV19 with TRBJ2-6; TRBD1 might be the D (5 bases). The ends were cut back, 5 bases at V and 4 bases at J, with 15 bases in the middle. CDR1 LNHDA and CDR2 SQIVND come from the germline V gene (reference sequence). The CDR3 is made up of 16 amino acids. The CDR3 sequence is CASSASRAAGANVLTF. The CDR3 region has the DNA TGTGCCAGTAGTGCAAGCAGGGCGGCAGGGGCCAACGTCCTGACTTTC. The variable domain in full, completed from reference TRBV19 and TRBJ2-6, reads DGGITQSPKYLFRKEGQNVTLSCEQNLNHDAMYWYRQDPGQGLRLIYYSQIVNDFQKGDIAEGYSVSREKKESFPLTVTSAQKNPTAFYLCASSASRAAGANVLTFGAGSRLTVL.

This sequence joins TRBV7-8 and TRBJ2-1, with unresolved D. This CDR3 has 11 residues. Trimming stripped 6 bases from V and 9 bases from J, with 9 bases between. Germline CDR1 SGHVS, CDR2 FQNEAQ. The CDR3 sequence: CASRAEAEQFF. The CDR3 DNA sequence: TGTGCCAGCAGGGCAGAGGCTGAGCAGTTCTTC.

This clone was detected only once. J is TRBJ2-3 and V is TRBV7-3, with a weak D call TRBD1 (6 bases). V lost 4 bases and J lost 5, with 16 bases in between. Germline CDR1 reads SGHTA; CDR2 reads FQGTGA. The CDR3 consists of 15 residues. The CDR3 sequence: CASSSMTGPGDTQYF. As DNA, the CDR3 is TGTGCCAGCAGCTCCATGACAGGTCCGGGAGATACGCAGTATTTT.

V is TRBV28 and J is TRBJ2-5, with TRBD1 identical over 9 bases. Losses at the gene ends were 6 bases for V and 4 bases for J; bases not matched to a gene: 6. Germline V CDR1 and CDR2: MDHEN, SYDVKM. The CDR3 length is 14 residues. CDR3 protein: CASRLNRGPETQYF. The CDR3 DNA sequence: TGTGCCAGCAGATTGAACAGGGGGCCAGAGACCCAGTACTTC.

V usage is TRBV15 and J usage is TRBJ2-7; 9 nucleotides align to TRBD1. V trimming: 5 bases; J trimming: 5 bases; junction bases outside the gene matches: 7. The CDR3 consists of 14 residues. Per the germline V gene, CDR1 is LNHNV and CDR2 is YYDKDF (reference sequence). Written as DNA, the CDR3 is TGTGCCACCAGCCCTTACAGGGGGCACGACGAGCAGTACTTC. Amino acids: CATSPYRGHDEQYF.

The V and J genes are TRBV4-1 and TRBJ2-1; D gene uncertain. Germline CDR1 and CDR2: MGHRA and YSYEKL. Between the trimmed V and J ends, which lost 0 bases and 6 bases, there was a span of 9 bases. CDR3 length equals 14 residues. The CDR3 reads CASSQEPGANEQFF. The CDR3 DNA reads as TGCGCCAGCAGCCAAGAGCCCGGAGCCAATGAGCAGTTCTTC.

The V call is TRBV29-1, the J call TRBJ2-5; no clear D gene. The CDR3 loop spans 14 amino acids. The germline V gene has CDR1 SQVTM and CDR2 ANQGSEA. The V gene lost 3 bases and the J gene lost 7 bases, with 18 bases spanning the gap. The CDR3 DNA sequence: TGCAGCGTTGATCGACCCGAGAAAAGAGGGACCCAGTACTTC. This gives the protein CSVDRPEKRGTQYF.

The chain has TRBV28 and TRBJ1-3; D is unclear. V was trimmed by 5 bases and J by 4 bases, leaving 12 bases between them. CDR1 and CDR2 from the germline V gene are MDHEN and SYDVKM. CDR3 length: 14 residues. The CDR3 spells CASSPAARGNTIYF. Written as DNA, the CDR3 is TGTGCCAGCAGTCCTGCCGCGAGGGGAAACACCATATATTTT.

V and J are TRBV6-5 and TRBJ1-2, with TRBD1 identical over 7 bases. The CDR3 is made up of 15 amino acids. Germline CDR1 and CDR2: MNHEY and SVGAGI. With V trimmed by 3 bases and J by 6 bases, 10 bases remained unmatched. The CDR3 loop reads CASSYGEDRANGYTF. CDR3 nucleotides: TGTGCCAGCAGTTATGGGGAAGACAGGGCAAATGGCTACACCTTC.

This clone has just one count. The V and J genes are TRBV6-5 and TRBJ1-5; 9 nucleotides match TRBD1. The CDR3 is 14 amino acids. In germline, CDR1 is MNHEY, CDR2 SVGAGI. After removal of 8 bases from V and 1 base from J, the junction contained 3 bases not matched to a gene. The CDR3 here is CASGGQGSNQPQHF. As DNA, the CDR3 is TGTGCCAGCGGAGGACAGGGGAGCAATCAGCCCCAGCATTTT.

The chain combines TRBV18 with TRBJ2-1, with TRBD1 identical over 9 bases. Germline CDR1 KGHSH, CDR2 LQKENI. The trim removed 3 bases at V and 4 bases at J, leaving 10 bases unmatched. The CDR3 contains 17 residues. CDR3: CASSPGTTGGTYNEQFF. The CDR3 region has the DNA TGTGCCAGCTCACCCGGGACGACAGGGGGTACATACAATGAGCAGTTCTTC.

The rearrangement joins TRBV5-1 to TRBJ2-5; a weak D match, TRBD2 (5 bases). Per germline, CDR1 SGHRS and CDR2 YFSETQ. The CDR3 covers 14 residues. V shed 0 bases and J shed 2 bases, with 8 bases lying between them. CDR3 coding DNA: TGCGCCAGCAGCTTGGGACTAACTCAAGAGACCCAGTACTTC. Protein sequence: CASSLGLTQETQYF.

The chain carries TRBV28 and TRBJ1-6; 10 bases are shared with TRBD1. In germline, CDR1 is MDHEN, CDR2 SYDVKM. This CDR3 region has 16 residues. The ends lost 5 bases at V and 9 bases at J; junction bases unmatched: 10. This CDR3 is CASSPLYGTGVSPLHF. The CDR3 nucleotides are TGTGCCAGCAGTCCTTTGTATGGGACAGGGGTTTCACCCCTCCACTTT.

The J gene is TRBJ2-3, the V gene TRBV7-2; the match to TRBD2 covers 11 bases. The germline gives CDR1 SGHTA, CDR2 FQGNSA. This CDR3 contains 18 residues. The junction had 6 bases not matched to a gene; V was cut back by 0 bases and J by 1 base. CDR3 amino acids: CASSLAPLAGGRTDTQYF. For the CDR3, the DNA is TGTGCCAGCAGCTTAGCCCCTCTAGCGGGGGGACGCACAGATACGCAGTATTTT.

The V and J genes are TRBV2 and TRBJ2-1, with 9 positions matching TRBD2. The CDR3 is 17 residues long. After removal of 0 bases from V and 7 bases from J, the junction contained 10 bases not matched to a gene. CDR1 is SNHLY and CDR2 is FYNNEI in the germline V gene. CDR3 region: CASSEALGAGGVNEQFF. The DNA of the CDR3 is TGTGCCAGCAGTGAAGCGCTCGGAGCGGGAGGAGTAAATGAGCAGTTCTTC. The whole variable domain, remainder taken from reference TRBV2 and TRBJ2-1, is EPEVTQTPSHQVTQMGQEVILRCVPISNHLYFYWYRQILGQKVEFLVSFYNNEISEKSEIFDDQFSVERPDGSNFTLKIRSTKLEDSAMYFCASSEALGAGGVNEQFFGPGTRLTVL.

This rearrangement joins TRBV5-8 to TRBJ1-2; a weak D match, TRBD1 (6 bases). Trimming shortened V by 4 bases and J by 4 bases, and 17 bases separated the two germline ends. Germline V CDR1 and CDR2: SGHTS, YDEGEE. This CDR3 is 15 amino acids long. The CDR3, as DNA: TGTGCCAGCAGCCTCGCCAGGGGCGCGAGCTATGGCTACACCTTC. Its translation is CASSLARGASYGYTF.

This chain links TRBV11-2 with TRBJ1-4, with 7 nucleotides matching TRBD1. J was trimmed by 4 bases and V by 4 bases; bases with no gene match: 9. Germline loops: CDR1 SGHAT, CDR2 FQNNGV. The CDR3 consists of 16 residues. CDR3 nucleotide sequence: TGTGCCAGCAGCTCCTTCCTCAGGGGGAATAATGAAAAACTGTTTTTT. This codes for CASSSFLRGNNEKLFF.

This clone showed up just a few times. This rearrangement joins TRBV28 to TRBJ1-4, with 7 bases aligning to TRBD1. Germline assignment: CDR1 MDHEN and CDR2 SYDVKM. The CDR3 has 14 residues. J was trimmed by 15 bases and V by 2 bases; bases with no gene match: 12. The CDR3 reads CASSLQAWGRGVFF. The CDR3 nucleotides read TGTGCCAGCAGTTTACAGGCTTGGGGCAGGGGGGTGTTTTTT. The complete variable domain, with remaining parts taken from reference TRBV28 and TRBJ1-4, reads DVKVTQSSRYLVKRTGEKVFLECVQDMDHENMFWYRQDPGLGLRLIYFSYDVKMKEKGDIPEGYSVSREKKERFSLILESASTNQTSMYLCASSLQAWGRGVFFGSGTQLSVL.